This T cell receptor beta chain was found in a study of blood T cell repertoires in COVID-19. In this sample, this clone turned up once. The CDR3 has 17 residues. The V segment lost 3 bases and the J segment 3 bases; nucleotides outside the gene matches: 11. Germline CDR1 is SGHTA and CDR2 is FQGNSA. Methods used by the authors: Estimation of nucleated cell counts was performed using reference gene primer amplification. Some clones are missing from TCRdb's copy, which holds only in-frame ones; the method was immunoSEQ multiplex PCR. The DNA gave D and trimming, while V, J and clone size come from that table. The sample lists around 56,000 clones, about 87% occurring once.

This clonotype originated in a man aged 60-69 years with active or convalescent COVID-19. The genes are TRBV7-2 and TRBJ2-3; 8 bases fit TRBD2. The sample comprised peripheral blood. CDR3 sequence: CASSLFAAGVMTDTQYF. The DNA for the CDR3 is TGTGCCAGCAGCTTGTTTGCAGCGGGAGTCATGACAGATACGCAGTATTTT.